These 28 T cell receptor beta chains were sequenced from one sample in a study of identical twins. One entry per CDR3 protein, called by TCRdb with MiXCR from the 5' RACE reads. Of over 600,000 distinct CDR3 sequences listed, roughly 20% are singletons. The data also belong to a second study, concerning T cells expressing NK-cell markers.

The sequenced sample consisted of PBMCs. All receptors come from a woman younger than 35 in good health.

CDR3 bases: TGCGCCAGCAGGAGGTTAGTCGAGCGAACAGATACGCAGTATTTT. Translating it yields CASRRLVERTDTQYF. The chain links TRBV5-1 to TRBJ2-3; no reliable D call. V lost 5 bases and J lost 3, with 16 bases in between. The CDR3 extends over 15 amino acids. CDR1 and CDR2 (germline): SGHRS, YFSETQ.

This clonotype was counted ten times or more. The chain couples TRBV29-1 to TRBJ2-3; unclear D gene. V lost 2 bases and J lost 6, with 3 bases in between. The CDR3 loop spans 10 amino acids. Germline V gene sequence: CDR1 SQVTM, CDR2 ANQGSEA. The CDR3, as DNA: TGCAGCGTTGAATCTGATACGCAGTATTTT. Translating gives CSVESDTQYF.

This clonotype was seen at least ten times. The chain is built from TRBV5-1 and TRBJ2-7; TRBD2 matches 8 bases. Per germline, CDR1 SGHRS and CDR2 YFSETQ. The CDR3 is made up of 13 amino acids. V lost 1 base and J lost 4; bases outside the gene matches: 1. CDR3 nucleotides: TGCGCCAGCAGCTTGACTAGCGGATACGAGCAGTACTTC. This sequence encodes CASSLTSGYEQYF.

CDR3 sequence: CASSLEQGVYEQYF. The DNA of the CDR3 is TGCGCCAGCAGCTTGGAACAGGGCGTTTACGAGCAGTACTTC. The chain recombines TRBV5-1 with TRBJ2-7; D is perhaps TRBD1 (6 bases). CDR1 and CDR2 from the germline V gene are SGHRS and YFSETQ. V gave up 0 bases and J gave up 4 bases, with 11 bases separating them. This CDR3 has 14 amino acids. Drawing the rest from reference TRBV5-1 and TRBJ2-7, the complete variable domain is KAGVTQTPRYLIKTRGQQVTLSCSPISGHRSVSWYQQTPGQGLQFLFEYFSETQRNKGNFPGRFSGRQFSNSRSEMNVSTLELGDSALYLCASSLEQGVYEQYFGPGTRLTVT.

This clonotype was counted ten times or more. The J gene is TRBJ1-2, the V gene TRBV12-3 or TRBV12-4; D is undetermined. The CDR3 runs to 14 residues. V was clipped by 5 bases and J by 4 bases, with 14 bases between them. The CDR3 is CASSPGPASYGYTF. CDR3 DNA sequence: TGTGCCAGCAGTCCGGGCCCTGCAAGCTATGGCTACACCTTC.

The chain is built from TRBV7-2 and TRBJ2-3; tentative D call: TRBD1 (6 bases). CDR3 size: 15 residues. Trimming left V 6 bases short and J 1 base short, with 14 bases between. CDR1 SGHTA and CDR2 FQGNSA come from the germline V gene. This chain's CDR3 is CASRKGRGRTDTQYF. The CDR3 DNA sequence: TGTGCCAGCAGGAAGGGCAGGGGACGCACAGATACGCAGTATTTT.

This clonotype has at least ten counts. This rearrangement joins TRBV7-9 to TRBJ2-3; perhaps TRBD2 as D (5 bases). The germline V and J ends were trimmed by 5 bases and 2 bases, with 8 bases remaining between them. This CDR3 comprises 13 residues. From germline, CDR1 is SEHNR and CDR2 FQNEAQ (reference sequence). The DNA for the CDR3 is TGTGCCAGCAGCCCGGAGGCCACAGATACGCAGTATTTT. Translated, it gives CASSPEATDTQYF.

The chain carries TRBV29-1 and TRBJ2-3, with TRBD2 matching 8 bases. Germline V CDR1 and CDR2: SQVTM, ANQGSEA. This CDR3 is 14 amino acids long. J was trimmed by 1 base and V by 7 bases; bases with no gene match: 7. CDR3 DNA: TGCAGCGCCGGGGGGGGAAGACGCACAGATACGCAGTATTTT. Translation gives CSAGGGRRTDTQYF.

The chain has TRBV20-1 and TRBJ2-3, with 10 bases identical to TRBD2. Per germline, CDR1 DFQATT and CDR2 SNEGSKA (reference sequence). CDR3 length equals 17 residues. The ends lost 2 bases at V and 2 bases at J; junction bases unmatched: 10. For the CDR3, the DNA is TGCAGTGCTAGACCCCCGAGCGGGAGGGCCTTCACAGATACGCAGTATTTT. Residues: CSARPPSGRAFTDTQYF.

V is TRBV20-1 and J is TRBJ2-3; D is unresolved. V lost 6 bases to trimming and J lost 2 bases, with 15 bases between them. CDR1 is DFQATT, CDR2 SNEGSKA, per germline (reference sequence). CDR3 length equals 14 residues. The CDR3 region has the DNA TGCAGTGCCCCCGCCGGTGGGGTCACAGATACGCAGTATTTT. It encodes CSAPAGGVTDTQYF.

In this sample, this clonotype turned up a few times. The rearrangement joins TRBV12-3 or TRBV12-4 to TRBJ2-3; D might be TRBD2 (7 bases). Between the trimmed V and J ends, which lost 7 bases and 2 bases, there was a span of 13 bases. CDR3 length equals 14 residues. The CDR3 protein is CASTRGANTDTQYF. In DNA, the CDR3 is TGTGCCAGCACTCGGGGGGCCAACACAGATACGCAGTATTTT.

This chain joins TRBV20-1 and TRBJ1-2; D remains ambiguous. This CDR3 comprises 15 residues. CDR1 and CDR2 (germline): DFQATT, SNEGSKA (reference sequence). V was trimmed by 3 bases and J by 4 bases, leaving 18 bases between them. The CDR3 DNA reads as TGCAGTGCTAGGGGCTTAGGGATACCCACCTATGGCTACACCTTC. Amino acids: CSARGLGIPTYGYTF.

The chain recombines TRBV12-3 or TRBV12-4 with TRBJ2-7, with TRBD2 matching over 9 bases. The J segment lost 5 bases and the V segment lost 5 bases, leaving 10 bases of the junction unmatched. This CDR3 comprises 15 residues. This CDR3 reads CASSRGGSGRHEQYF. Here the CDR3 DNA reads TGTGCCAGCAGTAGGGGGGGTAGCGGGAGACACGAGCAGTACTTC.

The chain has TRBV10-3 and TRBJ2-7; maybe TRBD1 (7 bases). The CDR3 consists of 15 residues. Germline V CDR1 and CDR2: ENHRY, SYGVKD. V was clipped by 5 bases and J by 2 bases, with 16 bases between them. This CDR3 is CAISLGAGQPYEQYF. In DNA form, the CDR3 reads TGTGCCATCAGTTTGGGCGCGGGACAGCCCTACGAGCAGTACTTC.

Only a few counts were recorded for this clonotype. CDR3 in amino acids: CASSSRGHDYNEQFF. The CDR3 bases are TGTGCCAGCAGCTCGAGAGGGCACGATTACAATGAGCAGTTCTTC. This chain joins TRBV7-4 and TRBJ2-1; D may be TRBD2 (5 bases). The CDR3 spans 15 residues. Trimming took 4 bases from V and 4 from J, leaving 14 bases between them. Germline values: CDR1 SGHVT, CDR2 SQSDAQ.

The chain links TRBV21-1 to TRBJ2-5; no check of the table's D call, TRBD2, against the DNA was made. TRBV21-1 is a recognized pseudogene. There are 15 residues in the CDR3. CDR3 nucleotide sequence: TGTGCCAGCAGACCTCCCCCCCGACCCCCGAGGACCCAGTACTTC. Translated, it gives CASRPPPRPPRTQYF.

This clonotype appeared many times. CDR3 sequence: CASSVEPQETQYF. The CDR3 bases are TGTGCCAGCAGCGTTGAGCCTCAAGAGACCCAGTACTTC. This sequence joins TRBV9 and TRBJ2-5; D unresolved. CDR3 length: 13 residues. From germline, CDR1 is SGDLS and CDR2 YYNGEE. With 2 bases removed from V and 2 bases from J, the gap between germline ends came to 7 bases.

This clonotype has more than one count but fewer than ten. The CDR3 here is CSALRTLAGGPGELFF. The CDR3, as DNA: TGCAGTGCCCTGCGGACACTAGCGGGGGGGCCCGGGGAGCTGTTTTTT. This rearrangement joins TRBV20-1 to TRBJ2-2; 13 nucleotides line up with TRBD2. V lost 6 bases, J lost 6 bases, and 10 bases stayed unmatched. The germline gives CDR1 DFQATT, CDR2 SNEGSKA (reference sequence). The CDR3 contains 16 residues.

In its sample, this clonotype was seen a few times. This sequence joins TRBV5-5 and TRBJ2-5; D gene ambiguous. This CDR3 contains 14 residues. Trimming took off 0 bases at V and 5 bases at J, with 11 bases between the two ends. Germline assignment: CDR1 SGHKS and CDR2 YYEKEE (reference sequence). The CDR3 bases are TGTGCCAGCAGCTTGGATGACTGGGCGGAGACCCAGTACTTC. Its protein is CASSLDDWAETQYF. Together with reference TRBV5-5 and TRBJ2-5, the CDR3 gives the full variable domain: DAGVTQSPTHLIKTRGQQVTLRCSPISGHKSVSWYQQVLGQGPQFIFQYYEKEERGRGNFPDRFSARQFPNYSSELNVNALLLGDSALYLCASSLDDWAETQYFGPGTRLLVL.

This chain links TRBV15 with TRBJ2-1, with 13 bases that match TRBD2. Germline CDR1 LNHNV, CDR2 YYDKDF (reference sequence). The CDR3 is 16 amino acids. V shed 2 bases, J shed 4 bases, and the junction held 2 bases outside the gene matches. The DNA of the CDR3 is TGTGCCACCAGCAGAACTAGCGGGAGGGGTTACAATGAGCAGTTCTTC. Translation gives CATSRTSGRGYNEQFF.

Many counts were recorded for this clonotype. The junction departs from germline at one end; a sequencing error may be responsible. This rearrangement joins TRBV20-1 to TRBJ2-7; D is undetermined. The CDR3 loop spans 14 amino acids. Germline V gene sequence: CDR1 DFQATT, CDR2 SNEGSKA (reference sequence). The CDR3 DNA sequence: TGCAGTGCTAGAGGGACGGTCTCCTCCCACGAGCAGTACTTC. This codes for CSARGTVSSHEQYF.

This clonotype was seen a few times. The chain recombines TRBV29-1 with TRBJ1-2, with 7 bases aligning to TRBD1. After removal of 7 bases from V and 7 bases from J, the junction contained 0 bases not matched to a gene. The length of the CDR3 is 9 residues. Looked up from germline, CDR1 is SQVTM and CDR2 is ANQGSEA. This chain's CDR3 is CSEGAGYTF. For the CDR3, the DNA is TGCAGCGAGGGGGCTGGCTACACCTTC.

The chain uses TRBV7-9 and TRBJ2-7, with D uncertain. In germline, CDR1 is SEHNR, CDR2 FQNEAQ (reference sequence). V lost 5 bases to trimming and J lost 0 bases, with 8 bases between them. There are 13 residues in the CDR3. The CDR3 bases are TGTGCCAGCAGCCTCTGGTTCTCCTACGAGCAGTACTTC. Translating gives CASSLWFSYEQYF.

DNA of the CDR3: TGCAGCGTTTGGGACAGGGAAGTTGAGCAGTTCTTC. Its translation: CSVWDREVEQFF. V gene TRBV29-1 combines with J gene TRBJ2-1, with TRBD1 matching 9 bases. V dropped 5 bases and J dropped 9; count of bases not matched to a gene: 5. Germline CDR1 is SQVTM and CDR2 is ANQGSEA. This CDR3 spans 12 amino acids.

A remark on this clonotype: This may arise from a read error, as a much more abundant clone is one base away. The CDR3 coding sequence is TGCAGTCCTCCTAAGGAGCACGAGCAGTACTTC. Amino acids: CSPPKEHEQYF. The chain links TRBV20-1 to TRBJ2-7; D remains ambiguous. V was pared by 8 bases and J by 5 bases, with 13 bases between. CDR3 size: 11 residues. From germline, CDR1 is DFQATT and CDR2 SNEGSKA (reference sequence).

The chain has TRBV4-1 and TRBJ1-1; D remains ambiguous. Trimming took off 1 base at V and 6 bases at J, with 15 bases between the two ends. Germline CDR1 MGHRA, CDR2 YSYEKL. CDR3 length equals 15 residues. The CDR3 sequence is CASSQVPAGFAEAFF. CDR3 nucleotides: TGCGCCAGCAGCCAAGTCCCCGCAGGTTTTGCTGAAGCTTTCTTT.

This clonotype came up many times. J is TRBJ1-1 and V is TRBV5-1, with D perhaps matching TRBD1 (6 bases). Germline lookup yields CDR1 SGHRS and CDR2 YFSETQ. V lost 4 bases and J 2 bases, leaving 15 bases between the germline ends. This CDR3 contains 15 residues. The CDR3 reads CASSRSGGANTEAFF. CDR3 in DNA: TGCGCCAGCAGCCGATCGGGGGGCGCAAACACTGAAGCTTTCTTT.

This clonotype was seen a handful of times. CDR3 DNA: TGTGCCAGCAGTTTAGTTCTAGCGGGGGGCCGTAAGGGGGGAGAGACCCAGTACTTC. Translation gives CASSLVLAGGRKGGETQYF. The chain is built from TRBV12-3 or TRBV12-4 and TRBJ2-5; 11 nucleotides align to TRBD2. This CDR3 contains 19 residues. The ends lost 1 base at V and 4 bases at J; junction bases unmatched: 14.